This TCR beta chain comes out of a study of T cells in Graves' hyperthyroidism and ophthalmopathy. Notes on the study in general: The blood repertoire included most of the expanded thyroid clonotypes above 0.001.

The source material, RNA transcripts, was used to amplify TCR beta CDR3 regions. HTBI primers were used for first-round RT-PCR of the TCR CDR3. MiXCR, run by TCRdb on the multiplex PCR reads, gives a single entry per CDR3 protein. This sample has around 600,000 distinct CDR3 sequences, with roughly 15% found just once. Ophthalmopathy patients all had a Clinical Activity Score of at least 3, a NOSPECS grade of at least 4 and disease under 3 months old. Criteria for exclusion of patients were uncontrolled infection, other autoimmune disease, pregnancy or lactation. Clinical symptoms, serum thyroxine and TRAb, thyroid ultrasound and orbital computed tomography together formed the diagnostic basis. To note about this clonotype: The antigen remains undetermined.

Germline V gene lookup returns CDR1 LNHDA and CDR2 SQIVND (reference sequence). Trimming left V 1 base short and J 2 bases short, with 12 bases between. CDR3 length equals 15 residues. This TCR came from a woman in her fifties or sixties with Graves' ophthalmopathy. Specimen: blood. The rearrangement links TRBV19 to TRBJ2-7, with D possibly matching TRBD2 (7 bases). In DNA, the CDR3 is TGTGCCAGTAGTATAGGAACAGGGAGGGCCTACGAGCAGTACTTC. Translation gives CASSIGTGRAYEQYF.